This T cell receptor (beta chain) was recorded in a study of blood T cell repertoires in COVID-19. Method: immunoSEQ multiplex PCR; TCRdb's copy keeps in-frame clones and lacks some. The table lists about 260,000 clones, approximately 86% of them singletons. The germline V gene has CDR1 PRHDT and CDR2 FYEKMQ (reference sequence). V shed 0 bases and J shed 8 bases, with 14 bases lying between them. This CDR3 has 15 residues. V usage is TRBV13 and J usage is TRBJ2-4; D might be TRBD2 (5 bases). Material for sequencing was peripheral blood. This sequence originates from a woman aged 55-75 years with COVID-19, enrolled during active disease. The CDR3 is CASSLGEEAGHIQYF. DNA of the CDR3: TGTGCCAGCAGCTTAGGGGAGGAGGCCGGGCACATTCAGTACTTC.